The source of this TCR beta chain is a study of CD8 T cells in Susac syndrome. Study results and limitations: CD8+ clones in Susac expanded most in TEMRA cells and active patients.

CDR3 size: 14 residues. Trimming cost V 4 bases and J 4 bases; bases outside gene matches: 6. Germline assignment: CDR1 SGHDN and CDR2 FVKESK. Reverse transcription used about 0.5 to 1 ug RNA and random hexamers. TCRdb analysed the immunoSEQ multiplex PCR reads with MiXCR anew, one entry per CDR3 protein. Of about 85,000 distinct CDR3 sequences detected, 95% appear once; the ten largest clones hold under 0.5%. For this clonotype: Its matching antigen is unknown.

Negative isolation was used for CD8+ and CD4+ T cells and FACS enrichment for TEMRA cells. The V gene is TRBV14, the J gene TRBJ1-1; 7 nucleotides align to TRBD1. Source material: CD8+ T cells from PBMCs. The clonotype comes from a human donor with Susac syndrome. CDR3 coding DNA: TGTGCCAGCAGCCCCCTCGACAGGGCCACTGAAGCTTTCTTT. Protein sequence: CASSPLDRATEAFF. The full variable domain, its missing parts supplied by reference TRBV14 and TRBJ1-1, is EAGVTQFPSHSVIEKGQTVTLRCDPISGHDNLYWYRRVMGKEIKFLLHFVKESKQDESGMPNNRFLAERTGGTYSTLKVQPAELEDSGVYFCASSPLDRATEAFFGQGTRLTVV.